This passage covers 19 T cell receptor beta chains from one sample sequenced in a study of T-cell memory formation after mild COVID-19. TCRdb used MiXCR to reprocess the 5' RACE reads, holding one entry per CDR3 protein. The sample lists roughly 560,000 distinct CDR3 sequences, roughly 20% occurring once. Sequences were obtained from PBMCs or a T cell subset sorted from them (not recorded which). The receptor source for this set is an adult woman who had mild COVID-19 (a few samples of this study predate the infection). Cell type and time point are not known.

There are many counts of this clonotype. The chain uses TRBV25-1 and TRBJ1-2; TRBD1 is a possible D gene (6 bases). The CDR3 has 13 residues. The V and J ends lost 6 bases and 3 bases respectively, with 11 bases between them. Per germline, CDR1 MGHDK and CDR2 SYGVNS. CDR3: CASSGGRDYGYTF. As DNA, the CDR3 is TGTGCCAGCAGCGGGGGCAGGGACTATGGCTACACCTTC.

This clonotype was found a few times. The chain carries TRBV7-2 and TRBJ1-1, with D unresolved. The CDR3 is 16 residues long. V was cut by 5 bases and J by 1 base, with 17 bases left in between. The germline gives CDR1 SGHTA, CDR2 FQGNSA. The CDR3 region is CASSPLTGRRNTEAFF. CDR3 coding DNA: TGTGCCAGCAGCCCCTTAACCGGTAGGAGGAACACTGAAGCTTTCTTT.

The chain combines TRBV6-5 with TRBJ2-3, with TRBD1 identical over 9 bases. The CDR3 consists of 14 residues. V lost 8 bases to trimming and J lost 5 bases; unmatched junction nucleotides: 8. Germline values: CDR1 MNHEY, CDR2 SVGAGI. CDR3 sequence (DNA): TGTGCCAGCCGGAACACAGGGGGCATAGATACGCAGTATTTT. Residues: CASRNTGGIDTQYF.

This clonotype was recorded at least ten times. The CDR3, as DNA: TGTGCCAGCAGCTTTGGGACTAGCGGGAGCACAGATACGCAGTATTTT. It codes for CASSFGTSGSTDTQYF. The rearrangement links TRBV7-6 to TRBJ2-3; TRBD2 matches at 12 bases. V was clipped by 3 bases and J by 0 bases; unmatched bases: 1. CDR1 is SGHVS, CDR2 FNYEAQ, per germline. This CDR3 comprises 16 residues.

This clonotype appeared a few times. The chain employs TRBV29-1 and TRBJ2-1; D is possibly TRBD1 or TRBD2 (5 bases each). The CDR3 is 13 residues long. Germline loops: CDR1 SQVTM, CDR2 ANQGSEA. V was trimmed by 6 bases and J by 8 bases, leaving 17 bases between them. The CDR3 sequence is CSVIPGPSDEQFF. The CDR3, as DNA: TGCAGCGTGATTCCGGGACCCTCGGATGAGCAGTTCTTC.

V gene TRBV7-9 combines with J gene TRBJ2-7; weak D call: TRBD2 (6 bases). The CDR3 extends over 12 amino acids. Germline V CDR1 and CDR2: SEHNR, FQNEAQ (reference sequence). The CDR3 protein is CVEPGDSGEQYF. DNA of the CDR3: TGTGTAGAACCGGGAGACTCCGGGGAGCAGTACTTC.

This clonotype was detected a few times. The chain links TRBV7-2 to TRBJ2-3, with TRBD2 matching over 7 bases. V lost 1 base and J lost 1; bases outside the gene matches: 5. CDR3 size: 16 residues. Germline CDR1 is SGHTA and CDR2 is FQGNSA. CDR3: CASSLVPSGGTDTQYF. The CDR3 nucleotides are TGTGCCAGCAGCTTAGTACCAAGCGGGGGCACAGATACGCAGTATTTT.

This clonotype was observed a few times. The CDR3 is CSARIGLADTQYF. As DNA, the CDR3 is TGCAGTGCTAGAATTGGACTAGCGGATACGCAGTATTTT. The genes are TRBV20-1 and TRBJ2-3; TRBD2 matches 9 bases. Unmatched junction bases numbered 3, after V lost 2 bases and J lost 6 bases. Germline V CDR1 and CDR2: DFQATT, SNEGSKA (reference sequence). This CDR3 is 13 amino acids long.

This clonotype has at least ten counts. The V call is TRBV5-1, the J call TRBJ1-1, with no clear D. The V and J ends lost 0 bases and 4 bases respectively, with 7 bases between them. Looked up from germline, CDR1 is SGHRS and CDR2 is YFSETQ. The CDR3 has 13 amino acids. CDR3 region: CASSLGSSTEAFF. CDR3 nucleotides: TGCGCCAGCAGCTTGGGCAGCTCCACTGAAGCTTTCTTT.

The J gene is TRBJ2-7, the V gene TRBV24-1, with D possibly being TRBD1 (6 bases). Germline lookup yields CDR1 KGHDR and CDR2 SFDVKD. V gave up 4 bases and J gave up 4 bases, with 7 bases separating them. The CDR3 runs 12 residues. The CDR3 region is CATSDRGYEQYF. CDR3 coding DNA: TGTGCCACCAGTGACAGGGGTTACGAGCAGTACTTC.

Here the CDR3 reads CASSLTRGGTTGELFF. DNA for the CDR3: TGTGCCAGCAGCTTAACGCGAGGGGGCACCACCGGGGAGCTGTTTTTT. The chain is built from TRBV7-3 and TRBJ2-2; 7 bases are a match to TRBD1. Germline V lookup: CDR1 SGHTA, CDR2 FQGTGA. V dropped 0 bases and J dropped 4; count of bases not matched to a gene: 5. The CDR3 sequence is 16 residues long.

This clonotype appeared a few times. The V and J genes are TRBV7-8 and TRBJ1-4; D ambiguous. The V end was cut by 9 bases, the J end by 5 bases, with 22 bases between. The germline V gene has CDR1 SGHVS and CDR2 FQNEAQ. The CDR3 runs 16 residues. The CDR3 DNA sequence: TGTGCCAGTCAACATATAGGGCCCCTAGCAAATGAAAAACTGTTTTTT. Its protein is CASQHIGPLANEKLFF.

V is TRBV7-8 and J is TRBJ1-5; 9 bases are shared with TRBD1. V was clipped by 7 bases and J by 0 bases; unmatched bases: 13. The CDR3 runs 18 residues. Germline CDR1 is SGHVS and CDR2 is FQNEAQ. DNA for the CDR3: TGTGCCAGCACCTCTTTGGGGACAGGGTTTAATAGCAATCAGCCCCAGCATTTT. Translated: CASTSLGTGFNSNQPQHF.

The rearrangement uses TRBV10-3 and TRBJ2-7; 9 bases map to TRBD2. After removal of 4 bases from V and 6 bases from J, the junction contained 7 bases not matched to a gene. The CDR3 spans 14 residues. Germline CDR1 ENHRY, CDR2 SYGVKD. This CDR3 is CAISGGLAGFEQYF. DNA for the CDR3: TGTGCCATCAGTGGGGGGCTAGCGGGGTTCGAGCAGTACTTC.

This clonotype was counted between two and nine times. The chain couples TRBV4-1 to TRBJ1-3, with D possibly TRBD1 on 5 matching bases. The CDR3 totals 20 residues. Germline loops: CDR1 MGHRA, CDR2 YSYEKL. V lost 0 bases, J lost 2 bases, and 23 bases lay in between. CDR3 nucleotides: TGCGCCAGCAGCCAAGATCGGCAGGGAGTACGATTGGAAACTGGAAACACCATATATTTT. Translated, it gives CASSQDRQGVRLETGNTIYF.

J is TRBJ2-3 and V is TRBV15, with D possibly being TRBD1 (6 bases). The germline CDR1 and CDR2 sequences are LNHNV and YYDKDF (reference sequence). The V end lost 1 base, the J end lost 0 bases, and 17 bases lay between the germline ends. The CDR3 has 18 residues. CDR3 in DNA: TGTGCCACCAGCAGAGTCACCGGGACACCAAGGAGCACAGATACGCAGTATTTT. Translation: CATSRVTGTPRSTDTQYF.

The chain is built from TRBV12-3 or TRBV12-4 and TRBJ1-5; 10 bases line up with TRBD1. This CDR3 spans 16 amino acids. Trimming took 1 base from V and 4 from J; bases not matched to a gene: 4. CDR3 sequence reads: CASSLGWGQGNQPQHF. For the CDR3, the DNA is TGTGCCAGCAGTTTAGGGTGGGGACAGGGGAATCAGCCCCAGCATTTT.

This clonotype was picked up many times. The V and J genes are TRBV20-1 and TRBJ2-2, with TRBD2 matching over 7 bases. V lost 0 bases and J lost 4; bases outside the gene matches: 5. Germline assignment: CDR1 DFQATT and CDR2 SNEGSKA (reference sequence). This CDR3 is built from 15 residues. CDR3 sequence (DNA): TGCAGTGCTAGAGATCGCCGCGGGGGCACCGGGGAGCTGTTTTTT. Translating it yields CSARDRRGGTGELFF.

This clonotype occurred once. The chain carries TRBV4-2 and TRBJ1-1; no clear D gene. This CDR3 is built from 12 residues. V was clipped by 3 bases and J by 3 bases, with 5 bases between them. Germline CDR1 reads LGHNA; CDR2 reads YNFKEQ. CDR3 sequence reads: CASSQVDTEAFF. The DNA for the CDR3 is TGTGCCAGCAGCCAGGTGGACACTGAAGCTTTCTTT.